This TCR beta chain derives from a study of blood T cell repertoires in COVID-19. In the study overall: COVID-19 samples, acute and convalescent, were from the United States, Italy and Spain.

Trimming took off 2 bases at V and 5 bases at J, with 17 bases between the two ends. CDR3 size: 16 residues. CDR1 is SGHRS, CDR2 YFSETQ, per germline. In the original analysis: Estimates of nucleated cell counts were drawn from the amplification of reference gene primers. Generated by immunoSEQ multiplex PCR, the TCRdb table keeps only in-frame clones and is missing some. V and J calls and clone size are as listed in that table; D and trimming were resolved from the DNA. The sample yields 150,000 to 200,000 clones, approximately 73% seen once. Sequences were obtained from PBMCs or T cells enriched from blood (not recorded which). The V gene is TRBV5-1, the J gene TRBJ1-5, with D hard to call. The clonotype originates from a woman in her 50s with acute COVID-19. The CDR3 protein is CASSFNGVLPYQPQHF. CDR3 bases: TGCGCCAGCAGCTTCAACGGGGTCCTCCCGTATCAGCCCCAGCATTTT.